The sequence of this TCR beta chain was determined in a study of human T cells and chemical hapten exposure. Germline V gene data show CDR1 as MGHRA and CDR2 as YSYEKL. This CDR3 is 16 amino acids long. With V trimmed by 0 bases and J by 7 bases, 8 bases remained unmatched. Each CDR3 protein is one row after TCRdb ran MiXCR on the RACE reads. The data contain approximately 370,000 distinct CDR3 sequences, over 5% of them singletons. A few counts support this clonotype. The time point is: pre-sensitization, week 0. The treatment: therapeutic diphenylcyclopropenone sensitization with weekly scalp DPC. The TCR was taken from a woman between 18 and 29 years old with alopecia areata. Some clones in this sample may be carry-over from other donors' samples. This rearrangement joins TRBV4-1 to TRBJ1-2; 10 bases are shared with TRBD1. Sequencing was performed on whole blood, taken in connection with sensitization to the hapten diphenylcyclopropenone (DPC). CDR3 nucleotides: TGCGCCAGCAGCCAAGAAGGTCGGACAGGGGGTTTTGGCTACACCTTC. Protein product: CASSQEGRTGGFGYTF.